Shown below are 2 T cell receptor beta chains from a single sample sequenced in a study of T cells in Graves' hyperthyroidism and ophthalmopathy. There were TCR beta CDR3 regions amplified from RNA transcripts. First-round RT-PCR with HTBI primers amplified the TCR CDR3 region. TCRdb reprocessed the multiplex PCR reads via MiXCR and lists one record per CDR3 protein. The table lists approximately 600,000 distinct CDR3 sequences, approximately 13% of them singletons, with under 7% in the top ten. Sequenced input: blood. The origin of the receptors is a woman between 25 and 40 years old with Graves' hyperthyroidism that later progressed to Graves' ophthalmopathy.

This clonotype was detected many times. The V gene is TRBV12-3 or TRBV12-4, the J gene TRBJ2-7, with 11 bases lining up with TRBD1. The CDR3 contains 16 residues. The J segment lost 2 bases and the V segment lost 6 bases, leaving 9 bases of the junction unmatched. The DNA of the CDR3 is TGTGCCAGCAGCCGATCGCCGGGACAGGGGGCCTACGAGCAGTACTTC. This gives the protein CASSRSPGQGAYEQYF.

This clonotype was seen at least ten times. The chain combines TRBV11-2 with TRBJ1-3; no clear D gene. The V gene's germline CDR1 is SGHAT and CDR2 FQNNGV. V gave up 3 bases and J gave up 0 bases, with 3 bases separating them. The CDR3 is 13 amino acids. CDR3 amino acids: CASSFHSGNTIYF. The CDR3 coding sequence is TGTGCCAGCAGCTTCCACTCTGGAAACACCATATATTTT.